This T cell receptor beta chain was recovered during a study of shared clonotypes between healthy human individuals. The overall study: The donor pool was made up of two women and three men aged 18 to 49. Findings of the study overall: Richness estimates generally favored naive over memory subsets. How much donors shared clonotypes was expected to be affected by sequencing depth.

TCRdb's copy holds only in-frame clones and misses some; the assay was immunoSEQ multiplex PCR. The table includes about 650,000 clones, 95% to 96% detected once. CD45RO negativity and positive selection for CCR7 defined naive CD8 cells, a population that excluded terminally differentiated effector memory CD45RA+ cells. Comments on this clone: No antigen is known for it.

This CDR3 is built from 10 residues. In germline, CDR1 is LNHDA, CDR2 SQIVND (reference sequence). The sequenced material came from naive CD8+ T cells sorted from blood. The source of this sequence is a woman aged 30 to 39 in good health. The rearrangement links TRBV19 to TRBJ2-7; no firm D call. CDR3: CGAVTYEQYF. The CDR3 bases are TGTGGCGCGGTTACCTACGAGCAGTACTTC.